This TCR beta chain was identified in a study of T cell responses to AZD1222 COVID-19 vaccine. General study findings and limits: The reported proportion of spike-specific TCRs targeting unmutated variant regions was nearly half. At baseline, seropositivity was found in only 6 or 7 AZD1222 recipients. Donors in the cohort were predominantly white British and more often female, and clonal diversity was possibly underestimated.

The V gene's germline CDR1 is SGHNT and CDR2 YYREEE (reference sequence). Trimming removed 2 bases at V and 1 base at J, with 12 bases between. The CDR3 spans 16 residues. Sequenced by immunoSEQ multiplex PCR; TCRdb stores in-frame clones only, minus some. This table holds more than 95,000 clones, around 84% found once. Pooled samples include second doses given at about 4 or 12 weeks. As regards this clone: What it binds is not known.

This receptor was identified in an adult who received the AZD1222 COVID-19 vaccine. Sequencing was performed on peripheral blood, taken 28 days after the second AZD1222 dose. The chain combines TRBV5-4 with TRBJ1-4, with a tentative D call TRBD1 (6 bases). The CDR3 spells CASSLRGGITNEKLFF. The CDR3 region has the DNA TGTGCCAGCAGCTTAAGAGGGGGGATAACTAATGAAAAACTGTTTTTT.